This entry concerns a single TCR beta chain. This may stem from a read error, because a much larger clone lies one nucleotide away. This record belongs to a study of T cells in Graves' hyperthyroidism and ophthalmopathy. Trimming pared 3 bases from V and 1 base from J, leaving 7 bases between. The CDR3 totals 14 residues. CDR1 SGHVS and CDR2 FQNEAQ come from the germline V gene. Template material for amplifying TCR beta CDR3 regions consisted of RNA transcripts. The primer set for the first-round RT-PCR of the TCR CDR3 was HTBI. TCRdb recomputed calls from the multiplex PCR reads with MiXCR, one row per CDR3 protein. The repertoire holds 480,000 or so distinct CDR3 sequences, with about 45% as singletons.

The V gene is TRBV7-8, the J gene TRBJ1-5; weak D call: TRBD1 (5 bases). Sequencing used peripheral blood or thyroid tissue (not recorded which). The sequence was obtained from an adult woman with Graves' disease, either hyperthyroidism or ophthalmopathy (not recorded which). The DNA of the CDR3 is TGTGCCAGCAGCTTCAGACAGAGCAATCAGCCCCAGCATTTT. It is translated as CASSFRQSNQPQHF.